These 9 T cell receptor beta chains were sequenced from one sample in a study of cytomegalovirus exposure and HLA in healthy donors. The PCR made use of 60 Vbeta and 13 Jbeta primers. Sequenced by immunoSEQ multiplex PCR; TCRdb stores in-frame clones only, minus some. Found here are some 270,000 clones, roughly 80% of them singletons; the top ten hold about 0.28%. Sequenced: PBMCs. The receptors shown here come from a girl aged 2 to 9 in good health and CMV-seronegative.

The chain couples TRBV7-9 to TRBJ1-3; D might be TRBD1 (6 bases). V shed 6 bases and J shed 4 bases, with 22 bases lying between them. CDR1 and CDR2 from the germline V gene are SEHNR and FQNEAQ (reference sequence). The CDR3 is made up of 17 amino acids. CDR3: CASSPAAYRVLGNTIYF. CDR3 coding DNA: TGTGCCAGCAGTCCGGCGGCCTACAGGGTCCTCGGAAACACCATATATTTT.

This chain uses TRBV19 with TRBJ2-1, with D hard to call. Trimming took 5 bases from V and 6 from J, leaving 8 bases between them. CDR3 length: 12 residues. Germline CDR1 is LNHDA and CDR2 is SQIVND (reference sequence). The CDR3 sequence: CASSPYGNEQFF. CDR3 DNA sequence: TGTGCCAGTAGTCCCTACGGCAATGAGCAGTTCTTC.

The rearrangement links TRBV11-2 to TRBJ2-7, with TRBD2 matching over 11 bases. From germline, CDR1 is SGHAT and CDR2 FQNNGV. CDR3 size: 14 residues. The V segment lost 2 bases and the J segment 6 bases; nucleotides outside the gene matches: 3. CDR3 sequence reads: CASSLILAGAEQYF. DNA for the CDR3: TGTGCCAGCAGCTTAATACTAGCGGGAGCCGAGCAGTACTTC.

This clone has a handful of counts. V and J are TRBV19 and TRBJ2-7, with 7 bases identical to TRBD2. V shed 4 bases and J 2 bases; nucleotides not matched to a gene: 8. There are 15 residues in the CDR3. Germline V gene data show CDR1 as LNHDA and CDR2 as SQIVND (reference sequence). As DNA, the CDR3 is TGTGCCAGTAGTACCCTTAGCGGGTTCACCTACGAGCAGTACTTC. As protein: CASSTLSGFTYEQYF.

CDR3 sequence reads: CASTTPGQRNSYEQYF. The CDR3 nucleotides read TGTGCCAGCACGACCCCGGGACAGCGAAATTCCTACGAGCAGTACTTC. This sequence joins TRBV7-9 and TRBJ2-7, with 7 bases lining up with TRBD1. Germline CDR1 is SEHNR and CDR2 is FQNEAQ (reference sequence). V was pared by 7 bases and J by 1 base, with 13 bases of the junction left unmatched. The CDR3 extends over 16 amino acids.

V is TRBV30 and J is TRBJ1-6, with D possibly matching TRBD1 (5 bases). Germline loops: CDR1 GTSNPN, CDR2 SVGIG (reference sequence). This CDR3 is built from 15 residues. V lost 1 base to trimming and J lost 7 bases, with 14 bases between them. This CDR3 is CAWSEKGLGNSPLHF. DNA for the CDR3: TGTGCCTGGAGTGAGAAGGGGTTGGGGAATTCACCCCTCCACTTT.

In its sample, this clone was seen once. The CDR3 DNA follows: TGTGCCAGCAGCTTAAGTGCGGCCTCTGGAAACACCATATATTTT. Translation: CASSLSAASGNTIYF. V is TRBV7-3 and J is TRBJ1-3; no reliable D call. Germline V gene sequence: CDR1 SGHTA, CDR2 FQGTGA. V was clipped by 1 base and J by 0 bases, with 7 bases between them. This CDR3 is 15 amino acids long.

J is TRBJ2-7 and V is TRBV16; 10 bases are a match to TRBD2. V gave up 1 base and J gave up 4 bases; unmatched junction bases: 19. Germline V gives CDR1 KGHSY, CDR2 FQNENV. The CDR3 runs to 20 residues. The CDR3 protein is CASSQFSLGLAGVNSYEQYF. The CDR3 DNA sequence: TGTGCCAGCAGCCAATTCTCTTTGGGCCTAGCGGGAGTTAATTCATACGAGCAGTACTTC.

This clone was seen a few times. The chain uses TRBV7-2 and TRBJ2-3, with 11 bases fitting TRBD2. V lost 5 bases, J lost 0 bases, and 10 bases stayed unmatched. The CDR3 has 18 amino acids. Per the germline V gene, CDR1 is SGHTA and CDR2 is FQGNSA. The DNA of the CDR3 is TGTGCCAGCAGCCGGACGGGACTAGCGGAAATTAGCACAGATACGCAGTATTTT. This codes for CASSRTGLAEISTDTQYF.